The clone carrying this T cell receptor (beta chain) was seen only a few times. Antigen specificity is unknown. Primers included in the PCR were 60 Vbeta and 13 Jbeta primers. Profiling relied on immunoSEQ multiplex PCR, and the TCRdb table lists in-frame clones only, not all of them. The sample has 150,000 to 200,000 clones, over 65% seen once. This sample is part of a study of cytomegalovirus exposure and HLA in healthy donors. Study observations and caveats: The CMV antigen specificity of three CMV-associated chains was confirmed through in vitro analysis. An observed cluster of highly shared sequence variants was recorded as a likely sequencing artifact.

As for the donors, each was a healthy bone marrow donor. Germline V gene lookup returns CDR1 GTSNPN and CDR2 SVGIG (reference sequence). CDR3 length: 14 amino acids. V lost 2 bases and J lost 6, with 16 bases in between. The V gene is TRBV30, the J gene TRBJ1-1; D perhaps matches TRBD1 (5 bases). The receptor comes from a man younger than 30 in good health and CMV-seropositive. Sample: PBMCs. The CDR3 sequence is CAWSIKGFSSEAFF. CDR3 DNA sequence: TGTGCCTGGAGTATTAAGGGGTTTAGCTCTGAAGCTTTCTTT.